This entry is about one T cell receptor beta chain. What it binds is unknown. The data are from a study of T cell responses to AZD1222 COVID-19 vaccine. Study overall: Second doses at about 4 or about 12 weeks were pooled.

General study findings and limits: Donors in the cohort were predominantly white British and more often female, and clonal diversity was possibly underestimated. With two AZD1222 doses given, Spike-specific TCR breadth and depth both rose. Spike-spanning, vaccine-associated CD4 TCRs were dominant at 160-218 and 743-854.

The V end lost 4 bases, the J end lost 1 base, and 11 bases lay between the germline ends. CDR3 length: 15 residues. The germline V gene encodes CDR1 SGHRS and CDR2 YFSETQ. Clones were read by immunoSEQ multiplex PCR, and TCRdb kept only the in-frame ones, dropping some. The sample has under 150,000 clones; more than 85% are singletons. The sequence derives from an adult in good health. The rearrangement joins TRBV5-1 to TRBJ1-4; D not resolved. Sequences were derived from peripheral blood, sampled on day 0 of AZD1222 vaccination. The CDR3 spells CASSADGRTNEKLFF. The CDR3 region has the DNA TGCGCCAGCAGCGCGGACGGCCGAACTAATGAAAAACTGTTTTTT.